This T cell receptor beta chain derives from a study of technical replicates of blood from a few donors. The CDR3 loop spans 14 amino acids. Germline V gene data show CDR1 as SNHLY and CDR2 as FYNNEI. The V segment lost 7 bases and the J segment 8 bases; nucleotides outside the gene matches: 9. The data were produced by immunoSEQ multiplex PCR, yet TCRdb's version contains in-frame clones alone and is incomplete. Here the sample spans about 75,000 clones, about nine tenths being singletons. This sequence joins TRBV2 and TRBJ2-1; 9 bases align to TRBD2. The TCR originated in a human donor in good health. Some clones in this sample may be carry-over from other donors' samples. The sample comprised T cells isolated from PBMCs. The CDR3 DNA follows: TGTGCCAGCACCCCGCGGCGGGAGGGGTATGAGCAGTTCTTC. It translates to CASTPRREGYEQFF.